The clone carrying this T cell receptor (beta chain) has only a few counts. Its cognate antigen is unknown. The sample belongs to a study of cytomegalovirus exposure and HLA in healthy donors. Study results and limitations: Follow-up analysis found HLA locus-dependent TCR association rates, highest for DRB1 and lowest for HLA-C. The majority of CMV-associated TCR beta chains were reported as apparently HLA-restricted in a later analysis.

PCR amplification relied on 60 Vbeta primers (plus 13 Jbeta primers). As processed by the authors: The count from a later analysis was 65 million to 90 million unique TCR beta chains, some 10 million of them shared. Measured with immunoSEQ multiplex PCR; TCRdb has only the in-frame clones, and not every one. D and trimming were read from the DNA, whereas the V and J calls and clone size are those reported in that table. Of about 35,000 clones in the sample, roughly 78% were seen once. Trimming left V 5 bases short and J 0 bases short, with 15 bases between. Germline loops: CDR1 SGHDT, CDR2 YYEEEE. The CDR3 runs 16 residues.

Sample: PBMCs. The sequence derives from a male donor in good health and CMV-seronegative. This sequence joins TRBV5-6 and TRBJ1-5; D perhaps matches TRBD1 (5 bases). The CDR3 region is CASRPGHGYSNQPQHF. The CDR3 DNA reads as TGTGCCAGCAGACCAGGACACGGGTATAGCAATCAGCCCCAGCATTTT.